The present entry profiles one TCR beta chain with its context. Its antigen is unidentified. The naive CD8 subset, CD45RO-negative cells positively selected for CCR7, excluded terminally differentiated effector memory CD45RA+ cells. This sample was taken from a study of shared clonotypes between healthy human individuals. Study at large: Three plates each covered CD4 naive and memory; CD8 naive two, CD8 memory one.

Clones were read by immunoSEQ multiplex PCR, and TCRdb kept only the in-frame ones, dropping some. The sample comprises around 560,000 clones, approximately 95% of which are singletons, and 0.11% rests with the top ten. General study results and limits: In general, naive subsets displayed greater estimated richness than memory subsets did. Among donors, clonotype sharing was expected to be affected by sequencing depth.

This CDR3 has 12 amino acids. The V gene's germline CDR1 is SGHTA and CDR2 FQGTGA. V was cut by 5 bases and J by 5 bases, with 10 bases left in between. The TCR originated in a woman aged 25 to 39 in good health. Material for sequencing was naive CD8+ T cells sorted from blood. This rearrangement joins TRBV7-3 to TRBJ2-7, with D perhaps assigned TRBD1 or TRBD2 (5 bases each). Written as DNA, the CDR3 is TGTGCCAGCAGCCTTACGGGACACGAGCAGTACTTC. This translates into CASSLTGHEQYF. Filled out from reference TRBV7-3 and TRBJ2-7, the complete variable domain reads GAGVSQTPSNKVTEKGKYVELRCDPISGHTALYWYRQSLGQGPEFLIYFQGTGAADDSGLPNDRFFAVRPEGSVSTLKIQRTERGDSAVYLCASSLTGHEQYFGPGTRLTVT.